One sample yielded the 23 T cell receptor beta chains listed below, sequenced in a study of blood T cell repertoires in COVID-19. Libraries were prepared by immunoSEQ multiplex PCR; TCRdb keeps only in-frame clonotypes and omits some of them. Of a few hundred thousand clones listed, 88% are singletons. The sample comprised PBMCs or T cells enriched from blood (not recorded which). The receptors here all came from a woman aged 40 to 55 who had recovered from COVID-19.

The chain is built from TRBV25-1 and TRBJ2-2; a weak D match, TRBD2 (5 bases). Trimming stripped 10 bases from V and 4 bases from J, with 13 bases between. From germline, CDR1 is MGHDK and CDR2 SYGVNS. The CDR3 is 13 amino acids. The chain's CDR3 is CAISRTGTGELFF. The DNA for the CDR3 is TGTGCCATTTCACGGACTGGCACCGGGGAGCTGTTTTTT.

CDR3 amino acids: CASSWEGGGGANVLTF. The CDR3 nucleotides are TGTGCCAGCAGCTGGGAAGGGGGCGGTGGGGCCAACGTCCTGACTTTC. The chain recombines TRBV5-6 with TRBJ2-6; 7 nucleotides agree with TRBD1. Germline V CDR1 and CDR2: SGHDT, YYEEEE. CDR3 size: 16 residues. V dropped 3 bases and J dropped 3; count of bases not matched to a gene: 6.

CDR3 sequence (DNA): TGTGCCAGCAGTTACCAACTGGGAGAAGTGTCCTACGAGCAGTACTTC. Its translation: CASSYQLGEVSYEQYF. V gene TRBV6-5 combines with J gene TRBJ2-7, with D possibly matching TRBD2 (5 bases). Between the trimmed V and J ends, which lost 2 bases and 1 base, there was a span of 15 bases. The germline gives CDR1 MNHEY, CDR2 SVGAGI. This CDR3 is 16 amino acids long.

V gene TRBV27 combines with J gene TRBJ1-2; TRBD1 aligns across 8 bases. This CDR3 is built from 16 residues. J lost 4 bases, V lost 5 bases, and 12 bases had no gene match. Germline lookup yields CDR1 MNHEY and CDR2 SMNVEV (reference sequence). DNA of the CDR3: TGTGCCAGCAGTCAATCCCTAGCAGGGGGCGCCTATGGCTACACCTTC. This codes for CASSQSLAGGAYGYTF.

The table lists this clone with a count of one. The chain has TRBV27 and TRBJ1-6, with D perhaps matching TRBD1 (5 bases). The germline V and J ends were trimmed by 2 bases and 8 bases, with 13 bases remaining between them. In germline, CDR1 is MNHEY, CDR2 SMNVEV (reference sequence). The CDR3 consists of 15 residues. The CDR3 is CASSLGARSDSPLHF. CDR3 coding DNA: TGTGCCAGCAGTTTAGGGGCCCGGTCGGATTCACCCCTCCACTTT.

The gene calls are TRBV3-1 (or the pseudogene TRBV3-2) and TRBJ2-3; D is ambiguous. Germline CDR1 reads LGHDT; CDR2 reads YNNKEL (reference sequence). With 1 base removed from V and 6 bases from J, the gap between germline ends came to 14 bases. The CDR3 contains 15 residues. CDR3 in amino acids: CASSQAWRIGDTQYF. In DNA form, the CDR3 reads TGTGCCAGCAGCCAAGCATGGCGGATCGGGGATACGCAGTATTTT.

The chain is built from TRBV9 and TRBJ1-1, with D possibly matching TRBD1 (5 bases). V shed 0 bases and J shed 0 bases, with 15 bases lying between them. Germline lookup yields CDR1 SGDLS and CDR2 YYNGEE. The CDR3 extends over 17 amino acids. DNA of the CDR3: TGTGCCAGCAGCGTAGTTGGGGAGGGGAGGGTGAACACTGAAGCTTTCTTT. Its translation: CASSVVGEGRVNTEAFF.

The chain links TRBV7-9 to TRBJ2-7, with D perhaps TRBD1 (5 bases). V gave up 5 bases and J gave up 1 base, with 12 bases separating them. The CDR3 loop spans 14 amino acids. Germline CDR1 and CDR2: SEHNR and FQNEAQ (reference sequence). In DNA, the CDR3 is TGTGCCAGCAGCCCCCCCGCAGGGTCCTACGAGCAGTACTTC. Protein sequence: CASSPPAGSYEQYF. The whole variable domain, filled in from reference TRBV7-9 and TRBJ2-7, reads DTGVSQNPRHKITKRGQNVTFRCDPISEHNRLYWYRQTLGQGPEFLTYFQNEAQLEKSRLLSDRFSAERPKGSFSTLEIQRTEQGDSAMYLCASSPPAGSYEQYFGPGTRLTVT.

The V gene is TRBV9, the J gene TRBJ2-5; D perhaps matches TRBD1 (7 bases). This CDR3 region has 16 residues. Per the germline V gene, CDR1 is SGDLS and CDR2 is YYNGEE. The ends were cut back, 4 bases at V and 4 bases at J, with 20 bases in the middle. The CDR3 DNA follows: TGTGCCAGCAGCCCTCATGGGGCAGGGGGAGGAGAGACCCAGTACTTC. Translating gives CASSPHGAGGGETQYF.

This clone has a single count. V gene TRBV10-3 combines with J gene TRBJ2-2, with TRBD2 matching over 11 bases. Germline values: CDR1 ENHRY, CDR2 SYGVKD. The V segment lost 4 bases and the J segment 6 bases; nucleotides outside the gene matches: 7. The CDR3 contains 16 residues. CDR3 sequence: CAISAELAGAPGELFF. The CDR3 bases are TGTGCCATCAGTGCGGAACTAGCGGGAGCCCCCGGGGAGCTGTTTTTT.

This chain uses TRBV21-1 with TRBJ2-7; the table's TRBD1 call for D was not verified on the DNA. TRBV21-1 is a listed pseudogene. The CDR3 length is 12 residues. The CDR3 is CASSQGFYEQYF. CDR3 coding DNA: TGTGCCAGCTCCCAGGGGTTCTACGAGCAGTACTTC.

The chain joins TRBV4-3 to TRBJ1-2, with 7 bases fitting TRBD1. From germline, CDR1 is LGHNA and CDR2 YSLEER. V gave up 1 base and J gave up 1 base; unmatched junction bases: 6. The length of the CDR3 is 16 residues. CDR3 sequence (DNA): TGCGCCAGCAGCCAAGCCGTGACAGGGCTTAACTATGGCTACACCTTC. Amino acids: CASSQAVTGLNYGYTF.

V and J are TRBV11-2 and TRBJ2-3; no clear D. V shed 7 bases and J shed 0 bases, with 11 bases lying between them. Germline CDR1 and CDR2: SGHAT and FQNNGV. The CDR3 consists of 14 residues. The CDR3 region is CASTPQRSTDTQYF. In nucleotides, the CDR3 is TGTGCCAGCACCCCCCAGCGTAGCACAGATACGCAGTATTTT. The variable domain in full, completed from reference TRBV11-2 and TRBJ2-3, reads EAGVAQSPRYKIIEKRQSVAFWCNPISGHATLYWYQQILGQGPKLLIQFQNNGVVDDSQLPKDRFSAERLKGVDSTLKIQPAKLEDSAVYLCASTPQRSTDTQYFGPGTRLTVL.

This rearrangement joins TRBV6-5 to TRBJ2-7; possibly TRBD1 for D (5 bases). V dropped 0 bases and J dropped 3 bases, with 9 bases sitting between them. This CDR3 is built from 14 residues. The germline V gene has CDR1 MNHEY and CDR2 SVGAGI. CDR3 region: CASSYSETDYEQYF. The CDR3 DNA reads TGTGCCAGCAGTTACTCCGAGACAGACTACGAGCAGTACTTC.

The V call is TRBV4-1, the J call TRBJ2-5; TRBD2 is a possible D gene (5 bases). The CDR3 has 14 amino acids. V gave up 1 base and J gave up 5 bases, with 11 bases separating them. Germline-derived CDR1 and CDR2 are MGHRA and YSYEKL. CDR3 coding DNA: TGCGCCAGCAGCCAAGGACCTCCGGGGGAGACCCAGTACTTC. Protein sequence: CASSQGPPGETQYF.

J is TRBJ2-5 and V is TRBV7-2, with D perhaps matching TRBD2 (5 bases). The ends were cut back, 2 bases at V and 2 bases at J, with 15 bases in the middle. The CDR3 loop spans 16 amino acids. CDR1 and CDR2 from the germline V gene are SGHTA and FQGNSA. Here the CDR3 reads CASSLRGVRAQETQYF. CDR3 DNA sequence: TGTGCCAGCAGCTTACGAGGTGTGCGGGCTCAAGAGACCCAGTACTTC.

This chain's CDR3 is CASSQDWLVGGYTDTQYF. In DNA form, the CDR3 reads TGTGCCAGCAGCCAAGATTGGCTGGTAGGGGGATACACAGATACGCAGTATTTT. The chain uses TRBV3-1 (or the pseudogene TRBV3-2) and TRBJ2-3; possibly TRBD1 for D (6 bases). The CDR3 is 18 amino acids. CDR1 LGHDT and CDR2 YNNKEL come from the germline V gene (reference sequence). Trimming removed 0 bases at V and 2 bases at J, with 18 bases between.

The rearrangement uses TRBV6-1 and TRBJ2-3; 9 bases line up with TRBD2. Germline CDR1 reads MNHNS; CDR2 reads SASEGT. The CDR3 consists of 16 residues. Trimming at V came to 4 bases and at J to 5 bases, leaving 10 bases not matched to a gene. Written as DNA, the CDR3 is TGTGCCAGCAGTGCCTCGCGGGAGGGCGAAGAAGATACGCAGTATTTT. Its protein product is CASSASREGEEDTQYF.

The J gene is TRBJ2-7, the V gene TRBV13; 9 nucleotides line up with TRBD1. Per germline, CDR1 PRHDT and CDR2 FYEKMQ (reference sequence). V gave up 5 bases and J gave up 1 base; unmatched junction bases: 6. The CDR3 loop spans 15 amino acids. CDR3 sequence reads: CASSPGTGISYEQYF. The CDR3 DNA reads as TGTGCCAGCAGCCCCGGGACAGGGATTTCCTACGAGCAGTACTTC.

CDR3 amino acids: CASSSQGGPFLSNQPQHF. The CDR3 coding sequence is TGCGCCAGCAGCTCCCAAGGGGGTCCCTTTCTTAGCAATCAGCCCCAGCATTTT. The J gene is TRBJ1-5, the V gene TRBV4-1, with TRBD1 as a possible D gene (6 bases). The germline CDR1 and CDR2 sequences are MGHRA and YSYEKL. The CDR3 contains 18 residues. Trimming removed 5 bases at V and 0 bases at J, with 20 bases between.

The gene calls are TRBV6-5 and TRBJ1-5; D gene uncertain. Germline loops: CDR1 MNHEY, CDR2 SVGAGI. The CDR3 covers 12 residues. Trimming took 0 bases from V and 15 from J, leaving 12 bases between them. The CDR3 reads CASSYSEGSWHF. The CDR3 coding sequence is TGTGCCAGCAGTTACTCGGAGGGAAGTTGGCATTTT.

The chain carries TRBV2 and TRBJ2-7; TRBD1 agrees at 8 bases. The CDR3 consists of 14 residues. V shed 6 bases and J 2 bases; nucleotides not matched to a gene: 6. The V gene's germline CDR1 is SNHLY and CDR2 FYNNEI. CDR3 DNA: TGTGCCAGCAGCCGGGACAGGTGGGCCTACGAGCAGTACTTC. Protein sequence: CASSRDRWAYEQYF.

Concerning this clone itself: The junction differs from germline at one of its ends, possibly a read error. The rearrangement joins TRBV19 to TRBJ2-4; 9 nucleotides align to TRBD1. CDR3 length: 13 residues. Germline V gives CDR1 LNHDA, CDR2 SQIVND (reference sequence). The CDR3 DNA is TGTGCCAGTAGTATAGCTGACAGGGGGACGCCTAACTTC. Protein: CASSIADRGTPNF.